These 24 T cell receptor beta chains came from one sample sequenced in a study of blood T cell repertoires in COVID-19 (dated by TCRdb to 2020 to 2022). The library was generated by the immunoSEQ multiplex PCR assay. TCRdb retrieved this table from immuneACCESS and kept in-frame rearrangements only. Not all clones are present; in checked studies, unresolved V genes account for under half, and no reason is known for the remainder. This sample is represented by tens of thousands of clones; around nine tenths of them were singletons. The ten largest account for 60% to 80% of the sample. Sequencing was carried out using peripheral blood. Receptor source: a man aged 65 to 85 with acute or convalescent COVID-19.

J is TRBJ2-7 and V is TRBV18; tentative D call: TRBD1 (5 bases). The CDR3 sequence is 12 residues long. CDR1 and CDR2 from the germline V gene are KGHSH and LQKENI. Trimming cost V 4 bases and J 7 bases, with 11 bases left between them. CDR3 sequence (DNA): TGTGCCAGCTCACTCCTCAGGGAAGAGCAGTACTTC. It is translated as CASSLLREEQYF.

The CDR3 bases are TGTGCCAGCAGCCGGACAGGGGTCGGGGCCGAGCAGTACTTC. This encodes CASSRTGVGAEQYF. V is TRBV14 and J is TRBJ2-7, with 9 bases lining up with TRBD1. This CDR3 has 14 residues. Unmatched junction bases numbered 7, after V lost 4 bases and J lost 6 bases. CDR1 and CDR2 (germline): SGHDN, FVKESK.

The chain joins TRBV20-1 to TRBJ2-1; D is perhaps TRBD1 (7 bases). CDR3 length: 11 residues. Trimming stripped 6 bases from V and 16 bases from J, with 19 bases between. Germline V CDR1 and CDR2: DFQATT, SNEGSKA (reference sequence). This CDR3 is CSAGEEGAAFF. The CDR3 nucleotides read TGCAGTGCCGGGGAGGAGGGGGCCGCTTTCTTC.

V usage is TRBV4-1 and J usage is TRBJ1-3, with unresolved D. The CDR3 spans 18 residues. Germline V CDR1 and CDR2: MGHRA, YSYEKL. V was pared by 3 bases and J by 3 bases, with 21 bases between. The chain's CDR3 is CASSQGGPGLMYGNTIYF. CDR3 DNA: TGCGCCAGCAGCCAGGGCGGGCCCGGCTTGATGTATGGAAACACCATATATTTT.

The CDR3 region has the DNA TGTGCCAGCACCCGACTAGCGGGAGGGAAACCGAGTCAGGAGACCCAGTACTTC. Amino acids: CASTRLAGGKPSQETQYF. The V and J genes are TRBV27 and TRBJ2-5; 14 bases fit TRBD2. V dropped 7 bases and J dropped 5; count of bases not matched to a gene: 15. CDR1 MNHEY and CDR2 SMNVEV come from the germline V gene (reference sequence). This CDR3 is 18 amino acids long.

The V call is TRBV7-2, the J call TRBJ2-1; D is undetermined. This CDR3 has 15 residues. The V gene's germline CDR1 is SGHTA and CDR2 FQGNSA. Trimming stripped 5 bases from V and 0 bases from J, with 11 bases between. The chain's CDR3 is CASSPEAFSYNEQFF. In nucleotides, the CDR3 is TGTGCCAGCAGCCCAGAGGCGTTCTCCTACAATGAGCAGTTCTTC.

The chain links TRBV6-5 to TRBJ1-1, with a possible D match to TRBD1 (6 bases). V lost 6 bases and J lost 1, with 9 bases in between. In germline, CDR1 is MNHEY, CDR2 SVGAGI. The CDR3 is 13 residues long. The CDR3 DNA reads TGTGCCAGCAGCCAGGGGTGGAACACTGAAGCTTTCTTT. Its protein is CASSQGWNTEAFF.

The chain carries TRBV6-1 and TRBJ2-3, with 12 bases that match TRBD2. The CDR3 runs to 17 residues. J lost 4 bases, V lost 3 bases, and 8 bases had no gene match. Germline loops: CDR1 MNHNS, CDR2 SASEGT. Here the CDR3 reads CASSEGWTSGTADTQYF. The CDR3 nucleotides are TGTGCCAGCAGTGAGGGATGGACTAGCGGGACCGCAGATACGCAGTATTTT.

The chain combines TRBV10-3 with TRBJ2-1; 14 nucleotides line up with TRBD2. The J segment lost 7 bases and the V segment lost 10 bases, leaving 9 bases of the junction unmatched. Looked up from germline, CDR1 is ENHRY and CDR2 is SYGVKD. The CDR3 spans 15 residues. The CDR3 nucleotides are TGTGCCACTTTTGACGGGACTAGCGGGAGTAATGAGCAGTTCTTC. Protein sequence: CATFDGTSGSNEQFF.

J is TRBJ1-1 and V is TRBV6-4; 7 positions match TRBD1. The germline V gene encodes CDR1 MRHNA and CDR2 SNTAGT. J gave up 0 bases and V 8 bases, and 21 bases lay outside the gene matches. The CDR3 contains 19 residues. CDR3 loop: CASEPDRTNPRPMNTEAFF. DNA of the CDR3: TGTGCCAGCGAGCCGGACAGGACCAACCCGAGGCCCATGAACACTGAAGCTTTCTTT.

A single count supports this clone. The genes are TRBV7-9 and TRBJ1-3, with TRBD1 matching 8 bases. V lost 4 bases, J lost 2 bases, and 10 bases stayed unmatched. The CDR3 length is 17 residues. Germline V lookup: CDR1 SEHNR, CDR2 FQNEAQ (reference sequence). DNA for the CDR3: TGTGCCAGCAGCTCTTATTGGACAGGGATTGCTGGAAACACCATATATTTT. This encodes CASSSYWTGIAGNTIYF.

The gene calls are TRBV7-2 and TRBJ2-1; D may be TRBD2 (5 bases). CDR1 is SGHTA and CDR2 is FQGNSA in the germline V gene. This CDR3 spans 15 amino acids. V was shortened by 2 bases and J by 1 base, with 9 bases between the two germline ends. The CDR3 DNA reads TGTGCCAGCAGCTTACTCGGGATATCCTACAATGAGCAGTTCTTC. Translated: CASSLLGISYNEQFF.

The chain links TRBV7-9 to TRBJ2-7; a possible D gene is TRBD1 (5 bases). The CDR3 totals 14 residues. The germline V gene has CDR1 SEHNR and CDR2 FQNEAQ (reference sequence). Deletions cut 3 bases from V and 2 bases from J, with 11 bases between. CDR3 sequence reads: CASSFATGTYEQYF. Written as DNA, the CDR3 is TGTGCCAGCAGCTTTGCTACAGGTACCTACGAGCAGTACTTC.

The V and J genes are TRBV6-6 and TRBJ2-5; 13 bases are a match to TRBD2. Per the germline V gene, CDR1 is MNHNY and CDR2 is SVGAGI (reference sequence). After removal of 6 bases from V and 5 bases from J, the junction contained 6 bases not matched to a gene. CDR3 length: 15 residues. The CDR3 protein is CASSGTSGNEETQYF. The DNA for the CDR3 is TGTGCCAGCAGCGGGACTAGCGGGAATGAGGAGACCCAGTACTTC.

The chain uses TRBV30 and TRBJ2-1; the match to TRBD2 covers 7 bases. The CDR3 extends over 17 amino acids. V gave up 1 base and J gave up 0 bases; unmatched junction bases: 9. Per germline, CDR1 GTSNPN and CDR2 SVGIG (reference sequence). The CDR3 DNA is TGTGCCTGGAGTGGGATCGGGAGGACCAGCTCCTACAATGAGCAGTTCTTC. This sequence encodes CAWSGIGRTSSYNEQFF.

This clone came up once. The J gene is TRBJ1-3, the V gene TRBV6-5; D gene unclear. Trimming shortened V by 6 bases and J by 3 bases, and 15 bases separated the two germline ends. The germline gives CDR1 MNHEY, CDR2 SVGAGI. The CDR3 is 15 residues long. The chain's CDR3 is CASSPERGGGNTIYF. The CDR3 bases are TGTGCCAGCAGCCCCGAAAGAGGCGGTGGAAACACCATATATTTT.

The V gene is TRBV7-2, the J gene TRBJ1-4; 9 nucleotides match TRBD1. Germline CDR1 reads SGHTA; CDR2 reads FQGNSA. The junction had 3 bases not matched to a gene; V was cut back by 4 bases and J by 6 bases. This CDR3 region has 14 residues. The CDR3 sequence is CASSSGQGDEKLFF. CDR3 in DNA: TGTGCCAGCAGCTCGGGACAGGGCGATGAAAAACTGTTTTTT. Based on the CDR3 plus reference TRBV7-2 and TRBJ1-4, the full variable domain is GAGVSQSPSNKVTEKGKDVELRCDPISGHTALYWYRQSLGQGLEFLIYFQGNSAPDKSGLPSDRFSAERTGGSVSTLTIQRTQQEDSAVYLCASSSGQGDEKLFFGSGTQLSVL.

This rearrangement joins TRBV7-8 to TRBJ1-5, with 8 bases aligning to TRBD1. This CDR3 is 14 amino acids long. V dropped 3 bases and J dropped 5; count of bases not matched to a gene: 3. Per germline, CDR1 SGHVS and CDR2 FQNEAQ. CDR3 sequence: CASSFNRGDQPQHF. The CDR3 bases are TGTGCCAGCAGCTTTAACAGGGGGGATCAGCCCCAGCATTTT.

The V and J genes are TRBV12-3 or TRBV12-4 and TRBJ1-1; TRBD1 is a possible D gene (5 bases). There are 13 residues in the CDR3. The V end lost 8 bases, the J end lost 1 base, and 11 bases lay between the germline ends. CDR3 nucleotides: TGTGCCAGCGGAGGGGAACCGAACACTGAAGCTTTCTTT. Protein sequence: CASGGEPNTEAFF.

Written as DNA, the CDR3 is TGTGCCAGCAGTAGACAACAGGGAAGCAATCAGCCCCAGCATTTT. It yields the protein CASSRQQGSNQPQHF. The V and J genes are TRBV27 and TRBJ1-5, with D possibly being TRBD1 (6 bases). This CDR3 is built from 15 residues. Germline values: CDR1 MNHEY, CDR2 SMNVEV (reference sequence). V shed 5 bases and J shed 1 base, with 12 bases lying between them.

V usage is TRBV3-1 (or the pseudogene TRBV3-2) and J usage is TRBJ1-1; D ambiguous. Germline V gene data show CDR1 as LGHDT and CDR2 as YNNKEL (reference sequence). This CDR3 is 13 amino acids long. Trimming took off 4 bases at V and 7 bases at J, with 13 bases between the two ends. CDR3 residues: CASSLRESYEAFF. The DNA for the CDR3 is TGTGCCAGCAGCCTTCGAGAATCCTATGAAGCTTTCTTT.

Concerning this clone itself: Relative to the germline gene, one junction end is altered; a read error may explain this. The CDR3 DNA reads TGTGCCAGCAGCCCAACCGGGACAGGGTCTATAGTGCACTTC. Its protein is CASSPTGTGSIVHF. This sequence joins TRBV9 and TRBJ2-7, with 9 bases matching TRBD1. Germline V gene data show CDR1 as SGDLS and CDR2 as YYNGEE. The CDR3 has 14 residues.

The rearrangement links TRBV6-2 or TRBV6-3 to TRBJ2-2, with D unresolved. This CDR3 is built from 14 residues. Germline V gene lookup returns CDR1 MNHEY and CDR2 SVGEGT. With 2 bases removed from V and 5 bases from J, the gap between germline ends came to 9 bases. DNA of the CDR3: TGTGCCAGCAGTTACCCCCAGGTGACCGGGGAGCTGTTTTTT. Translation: CASSYPQVTGELFF.

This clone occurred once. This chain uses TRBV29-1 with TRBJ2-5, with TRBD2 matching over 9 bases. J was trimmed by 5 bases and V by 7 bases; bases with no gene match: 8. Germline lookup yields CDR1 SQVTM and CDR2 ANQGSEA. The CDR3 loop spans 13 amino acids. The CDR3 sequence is CSGGGLAHETQYF. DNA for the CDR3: TGCAGCGGGGGGGGACTAGCCCATGAGACCCAGTACTTC. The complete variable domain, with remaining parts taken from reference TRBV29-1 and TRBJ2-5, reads SAVISQKPSRDICQRGTSLTIQCQVDSQVTMMFWYRQQPGQSLTLIATANQGSEATYESGFVIDKFPISRPNLTFSTLTVSNMSPEDSSIYLCSGGGLAHETQYFGPGTRLLVL.